This entry concerns a single T cell receptor beta chain. These data are taken from a study of shared clonotypes between healthy human individuals. Deep level was the assay's run setting. Profiled with immunoSEQ multiplex PCR; TCRdb holds only in-frame clones, not every one. The data show 450,000 to 500,000 clones, with roughly 80% seen just once and roughly 13% held by the top ten. The V gene lost 2 bases and the J gene lost 2 bases, with 10 bases spanning the gap. Per the germline V gene, CDR1 is SNHLY and CDR2 is FYNNEI. The CDR3 has 15 amino acids. This TCR derives from a woman in her thirties or forties in good health. Some clones in this sample may be carry-over from other donors' samples. Specimen: PBMCs. This chain uses TRBV2 with TRBJ2-1; a weak D match, TRBD2 (5 bases). CDR3 in amino acids: CASSEKRRPYNEQFF. The CDR3 region has the DNA TGTGCCAGCAGTGAAAAGCGGAGGCCCTACAATGAGCAGTTCTTC.